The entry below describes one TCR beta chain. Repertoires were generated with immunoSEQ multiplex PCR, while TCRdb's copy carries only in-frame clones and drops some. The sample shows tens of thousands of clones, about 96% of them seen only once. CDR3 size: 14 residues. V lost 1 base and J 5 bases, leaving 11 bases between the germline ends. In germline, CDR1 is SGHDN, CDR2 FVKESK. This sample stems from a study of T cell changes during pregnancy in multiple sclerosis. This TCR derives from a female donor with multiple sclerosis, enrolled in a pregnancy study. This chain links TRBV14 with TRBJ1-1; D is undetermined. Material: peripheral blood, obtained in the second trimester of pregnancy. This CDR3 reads CASSQVTGRTEAFF. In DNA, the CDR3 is TGTGCCAGCAGCCAAGTTACGGGGAGGACTGAAGCTTTCTTT.